This T cell receptor (beta chain) was observed in a study of blood T cell repertoires in COVID-19. The overall study: Sites across the United States, Italy and Spain contributed samples from acute and convalescent COVID-19. Sources were T cells, B-cell-depleted T cells, or PBMCs; the material itself was cDNA or gDNA.

The CDR3 contains 16 residues. The V gene's germline CDR1 is SQVTM and CDR2 ANQGSEA. With regard to this clone: One end of the junction does not line up with germline, which may come from a read error.

Authors' methods: Reference gene primer amplification yielded estimated nucleated cell counts. Repertoires were generated with immunoSEQ multiplex PCR, while TCRdb's copy carries only in-frame clones and drops some. That table furnishes V, J and clone size, whereas the DNA furnished D and trimming. The table records around 380,000 clones, approximately 89% of them present only once. This rearrangement joins TRBV29-1 to TRBJ1-5; D is perhaps TRBD1 (5 bases). Specimen: PBMCs or T cells enriched from blood (not recorded which). The clonotype comes from a man aged 25 to 40 who had recovered from COVID-19. The CDR3 protein is CSGETRENGSNQPQHF. CDR3 bases: TGCAGCGGTGAAACCAGGGAAAATGGGAGCAATCAGCCCCAGCATTTT.